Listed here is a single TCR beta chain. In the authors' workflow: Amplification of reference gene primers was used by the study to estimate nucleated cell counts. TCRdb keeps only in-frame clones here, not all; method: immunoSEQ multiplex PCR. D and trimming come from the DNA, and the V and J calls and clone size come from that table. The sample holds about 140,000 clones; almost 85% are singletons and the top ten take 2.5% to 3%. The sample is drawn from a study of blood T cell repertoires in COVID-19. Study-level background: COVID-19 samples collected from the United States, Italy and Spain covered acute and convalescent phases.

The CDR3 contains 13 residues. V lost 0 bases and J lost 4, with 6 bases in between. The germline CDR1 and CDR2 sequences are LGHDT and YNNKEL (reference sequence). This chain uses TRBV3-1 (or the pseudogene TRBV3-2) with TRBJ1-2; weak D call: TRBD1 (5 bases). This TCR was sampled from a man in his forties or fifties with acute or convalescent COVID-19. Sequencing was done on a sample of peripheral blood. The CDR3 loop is CASSQEGAYGYTF. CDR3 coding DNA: TGTGCCAGCAGCCAAGAAGGGGCCTATGGCTACACCTTC.